This T cell receptor beta chain was identified in a study of T cell responses to AZD1222 COVID-19 vaccine. Whole-study findings and limits: In a largely white British group with more females than males, clonal diversity was possibly underestimated. Baseline testing showed seropositivity in only six or seven AZD1222 recipients. Regions left unmutated in variants are reportedly the target of nearly half of spike-specific TCRs.

TCRdb keeps only in-frame clones here, not all; method: immunoSEQ multiplex PCR. Among about 120,000 clones listed, approximately 85% were seen once. V was cut by 0 bases and J by 3 bases, with 9 bases left in between. The CDR3 length is 14 residues. Germline CDR1 is SGHRS and CDR2 is YFSETQ. As regards this clone: The target antigen is unknown.

The V and J genes are TRBV5-1 and TRBJ1-2, with D uncertain. The sequence came from an adult in good health. The material was peripheral blood, obtained on day 0 of MenACWY control vaccination. CDR3 sequence (DNA): TGCGCCAGCAGCTTGGACGGGTCTGACTATGGCTACACCTTC. Its translation: CASSLDGSDYGYTF.